These T cell receptor beta chains were read from a single sample in a study of cytomegalovirus exposure and HLA in healthy donors. Libraries were prepared by immunoSEQ multiplex PCR; TCRdb keeps only in-frame clonotypes and omits some of them. The sample has some 79,000 clones; about 78% are singletons. The material sequenced was PBMCs. Source of these receptors: a male donor in good health and CMV-seropositive. The CDR3 runs from the conserved cysteine through the conserved F or W. A D gene is named only where the DNA matches it firmly. Only part of the rows carry a size: once, few, many, or a class if the clone is expanded.

j_call d_call clone_size v_call cdr3_aa cdr3_nt
TRBJ2-5 TRBD2 few TRBV4-1 CASSPVLAGGPEETQYF TGCGCCAGCAGCCCAGTACTAGCGGGAGGGCCTGAAGAGACCCAGTACTTC
TRBJ2-1 NA NA TRBV7-9 CASSSRIPLGDEQFF TGTGCCAGCAGCTCACGGATCCCTCTAGGAGATGAGCAGTTCTTC
TRBJ1-1 NA NA TRBV19 CASSVDSPGRYMNTEAFF TGTGCCAGTAGTGTGGATTCCCCAGGTAGGTATATGAACACTGAAGCTTTCTTT
TRBJ2-7 TRBD2 NA TRBV4-1 CASSLGGDEQYF TGCGCCAGCAGCCTCGGGGGGGACGAGCAGTACTTC
TRBJ1-1 NA NA TRBV6-6 CASSYYKNTEAFF TGTGCCAGCAGTTACTACAAGAACACTGAAGCTTTCTTT
TRBJ1-4 TRBD1 NA TRBV14 CASSQYETGDEKLFF TGTGCCAGCAGCCAATATGAGACAGGGGATGAAAAACTGTTTTTT
TRBJ1-4 TRBD1 NA TRBV11-2 CASSFRGRNEKLFF TGTGCCAGCAGCTTCAGGGGGCGTAATGAAAAACTGTTTTTT
TRBJ2-5 TRBD1 few TRBV28 CASSLGPYGWDRGLWETQYF TGTGCCAGCAGTTTAGGGCCATATGGGTGGGACAGGGGGCTTTGGGAGACCCAGTACTTC
TRBJ1-2 TRBD1 NA TRBV29-1 CSFSVRGVGYTF TGCAGCTTCAGCGTCAGGGGGGTTGGCTACACCTTC
TRBJ1-6 TRBD1 NA TRBV6-5 CASSYAPDRGQSPLHF TGTGCCAGCAGTTACGCGCCGGACAGGGGGCAATCACCCCTCCACTTT
TRBJ1-3 NA NA TRBV15 CATSRDVAPSGNTIYF TGTGCCACCAGCAGAGATGTGGCCCCCTCTGGAAACACCATATATTTT
TRBJ1-4 NA NA TRBV5-6 CASSLGRITGKLFF TGTGCCAGCAGCTTGGGACGGATTACAGGAAAACTGTTTTTT
TRBJ2-5 TRBD2 NA TRBV25-1 CASREGTSGSGLETQYF TGTGCCAGCAGGGAGGGGACTAGCGGGAGTGGGTTAGAGACCCAGTACTTC
TRBJ1-1 NA NA TRBV7-2 CASERAGGTEAFF TGTGCCAGCGAGAGGGCGGGTGGAACTGAAGCTTTCTTT
TRBJ2-1 NA once TRBV10-2 CASKESSYNEQFF TGCGCCAGCAAAGAGAGTTCCTACAATGAGCAGTTCTTC
TRBJ1-1 TRBD1 once TRBV11-2 CASSTPGTGRAEAFF TGTGCCAGCAGCACCCCCGGGACAGGGCGAGCTGAAGCTTTCTTT
TRBJ2-1 TRBD2 NA TRBV7-8 CASSSTGGSYNEQFF TGTGCCAGCAGCTCGACGGGGGGCTCCTACAATGAGCAGTTCTTC
TRBJ2-1 TRBD2 NA TRBV4-2 CASSRSSGGSYNEQFF TGTGCCAGCAGCCGGTCTAGCGGGGGGTCGTACAATGAGCAGTTCTTC
TRBJ2-7 TRBD2 NA TRBV11-2 CASSLGTSGRVYEQYF TGTGCCAGCAGCTTAGGGACTAGCGGGAGGGTCTACGAGCAGTACTTC
TRBJ2-4 TRBD2 NA TRBV2 CASIVGTSMENIQYF TGTGCCAGTATCGTCGGGACTAGCATGGAAAACATTCAGTACTTC
TRBJ2-3 TRBD1 NA TRBV7-3 CASSFGQDRNTQYF TGTGCCAGCAGCTTCGGACAGGATAGGAATACGCAGTATTTT
TRBJ2-2 NA few TRBV18 CASSPGEAGELFF TGTGCCAGCTCACCGGGCGAAGCCGGGGAGCTGTTTTTT
TRBJ1-1 NA few TRBV11-3 CASSQGEHTEAFF TGTGCCAGCAGCCAAGGGGAACACACTGAAGCTTTCTTT
TRBJ2-5 TRBD2 NA TRBV7-9 CASSSPGLGTLGETQYF TGTGCCAGCAGCTCCCCGGGACTAGGGACACTTGGGGAGACCCAGTACTTC
TRBJ2-5 NA NA TRBV15 CATSRDRQGQETQYF TGTGCCACCAGCAGAGATAGGCAGGGGCAAGAGACCCAGTACTTC
TRBJ2-1 NA NA TRBV29-1 CSVSGRANNEQFF TGCAGCGTTTCGGGCAGGGCCAACAATGAGCAGTTCTTC
TRBJ2-1 TRBD2 once TRBV6-1 CASSEVAAGFYEQFF TGTGCCAGCAGTGAAGTAGCAGCGGGATTCTATGAGCAGTTCTTC
TRBJ2-7 NA NA TRBV19 CASSIAGNEQYF TGTGCCAGTAGTATAGCGGGGAACGAGCAGTACTTC